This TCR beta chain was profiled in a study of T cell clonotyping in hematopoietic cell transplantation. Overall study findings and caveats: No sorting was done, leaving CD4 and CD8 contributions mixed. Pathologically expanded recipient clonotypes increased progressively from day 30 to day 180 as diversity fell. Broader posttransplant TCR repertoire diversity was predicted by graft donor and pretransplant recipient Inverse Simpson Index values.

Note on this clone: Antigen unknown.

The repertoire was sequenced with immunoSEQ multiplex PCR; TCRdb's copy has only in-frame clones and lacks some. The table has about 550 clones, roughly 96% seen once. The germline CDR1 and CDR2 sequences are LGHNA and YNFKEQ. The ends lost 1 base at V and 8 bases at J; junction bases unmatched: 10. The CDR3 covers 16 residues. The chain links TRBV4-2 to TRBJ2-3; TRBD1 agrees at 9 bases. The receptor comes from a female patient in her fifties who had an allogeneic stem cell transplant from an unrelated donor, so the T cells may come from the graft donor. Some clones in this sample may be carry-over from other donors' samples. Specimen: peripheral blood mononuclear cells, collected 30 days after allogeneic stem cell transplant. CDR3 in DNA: TGTGCCAGCAGCCAAGCGTTGGGGGACAGGGCTGGTACGCAGTATTTT. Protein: CASSQALGDRAGTQYF.